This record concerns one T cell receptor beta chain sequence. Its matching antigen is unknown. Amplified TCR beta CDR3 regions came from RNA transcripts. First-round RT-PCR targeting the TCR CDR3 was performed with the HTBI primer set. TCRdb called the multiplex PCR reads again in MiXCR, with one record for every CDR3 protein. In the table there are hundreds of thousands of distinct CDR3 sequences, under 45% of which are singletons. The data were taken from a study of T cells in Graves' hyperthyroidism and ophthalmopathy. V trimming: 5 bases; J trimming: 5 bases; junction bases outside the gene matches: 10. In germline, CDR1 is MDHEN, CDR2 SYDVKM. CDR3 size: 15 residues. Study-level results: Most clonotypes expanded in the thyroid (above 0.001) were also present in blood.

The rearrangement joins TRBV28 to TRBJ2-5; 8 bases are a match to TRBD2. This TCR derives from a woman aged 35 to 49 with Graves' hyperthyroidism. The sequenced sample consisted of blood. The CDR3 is CASSPRAGAGETQYF. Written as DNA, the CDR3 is TGTGCCAGCAGTCCCCGAGCGGGAGCAGGGGAGACCCAGTACTTC.